This paragraph covers one TCR beta chain sequence. This entry comes from a study of PD-L1 blockade in urothelial cancer. Stated time point: pretreatment peripheral blood. Clones were sequenced by immunoSEQ multiplex PCR, and TCRdb holds only the in-frame ones, with some missing. This sample yields tens of thousands of clones, of which 84% are seen a single time; roughly 2% belongs to the top ten. V lost 5 bases, J lost 0 bases, and 13 bases lay in between. The CDR3 loop spans 15 amino acids. Germline V gives CDR1 SEHNR, CDR2 FQNEAQ (reference sequence). This receptor was taken from a man aged 55 to 70 with urothelial cancer. This chain connects TRBV7-9 to TRBJ1-1; no clear D. Sequenced here: PBMCs, sampled around atezolizumab (anti-PD-L1) treatment. CDR3: CASSLRTGMNTEAFF. The CDR3 bases are TGTGCCAGCAGCCTACGGACGGGAATGAACACTGAAGCTTTCTTT.